This paragraph covers one T cell receptor beta chain sequence. This specimen comes from a study of cytomegalovirus exposure and HLA in healthy donors. Germline assignment: CDR1 SGHTA and CDR2 FQGTGA. After removal of 1 base from V and 0 bases from J, the junction contained 14 bases not matched to a gene. The CDR3 is 20 amino acids. Produced via immunoSEQ multiplex PCR; TCRdb's table is partial and in-frame only. This sample has around 45,000 clones, with 80% to 95% found just once. The sequencing input was PBMCs. The TCR was taken from a man aged 18 to 29 in good health and CMV-seronegative. The gene calls are TRBV7-3 and TRBJ2-1, with 8 bases that match TRBD2. The CDR3: CASSLRSAGGLVSSYNEQFF. The DNA of the CDR3 is TGTGCCAGCAGCTTAAGATCTGCGGGGGGCCTAGTAAGCTCCTACAATGAGCAGTTCTTC.